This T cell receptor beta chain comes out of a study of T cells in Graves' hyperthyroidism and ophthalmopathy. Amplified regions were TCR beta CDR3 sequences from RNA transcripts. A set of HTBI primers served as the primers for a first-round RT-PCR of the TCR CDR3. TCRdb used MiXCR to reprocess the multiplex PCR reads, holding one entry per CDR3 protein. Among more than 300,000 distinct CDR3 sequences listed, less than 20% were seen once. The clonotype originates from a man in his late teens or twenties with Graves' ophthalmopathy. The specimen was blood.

This CDR3 is CASSLGQTPTYEQYF. Here the CDR3 DNA reads TGTGCCAGCAGCTTAGGGCAGACCCCCACCTACGAGCAGTACTTC. The chain carries TRBV7-6 and TRBJ2-7; no definite D call. The CDR3 loop spans 15 amino acids. Trimming left V 1 base short and J 2 bases short, with 12 bases between. Per the germline V gene, CDR1 is SGHVS and CDR2 is FNYEAQ. The full variable domain, in which reference TRBV7-6 and TRBJ2-7 provide the parts outside the CDR3, is GAGVSQSPRYKVTKRGQDVALRCDPISGHVSLYWYRQALGQGPEFLTYFNYEAQQDKSGLPNDRFSAERPEGSISTLTIQRTEQRDSAMYRCASSLGQTPTYEQYFGPGTRLTVT.